A single sample is the source of the 30 T cell receptor beta chains below, sequenced in a study of CXCR3-negative and CXCR3-positive naive CD8 T cells. The method, 5' RACE with UMI labels, was used to prepare the TRB cDNA libraries. Each CDR3 protein gets one entry in TCRdb, which reprocessed the 5' RACE reads and gives no DNA. This sample's table has around 80,000 distinct CDR3 sequences. These receptors' antigens are unknown. Whole-study findings and limits: TRB CDR3s of CXCR3-positive naive cells were more hydrophobic than those of CXCR3-negative naive cells.

The sequenced sample was naive CXCR3+ CD8+ T cells from blood. Documented subset: CD45RO-CCR7+CD27+CD95- naive CD8+ T cells expressing CXCR3 (TNR3+). Every receptor here comes from a human donor in good health. Some clones in this sample may be carry-over from other donors' samples.

V usage is TRBV11-2 and J usage is TRBJ2-1. This CDR3 contains 15 residues. In germline, CDR1 is SGHAT, CDR2 FQNNGV. Here the CDR3 reads CASSLDLASLNEQFF.

This chain links TRBV7-6 with TRBJ2-7; as DNA is missing, the TRBD1 call by TCRdb cannot be tested. The length of the CDR3 is 14 residues. CDR1 is SGHVS and CDR2 is FNYEAQ in the germline V gene. The CDR3 here is CASSRDGSSFEQYF. Together with reference TRBV7-6 and TRBJ2-7, the CDR3 gives the full variable domain: GAGVSQSPRYKVTKRGQDVALRCDPISGHVSLYWYRQALGQGPEFLTYFNYEAQQDKSGLPNDRFSAERPEGSISTLTIQRTEQRDSAMYRCASSRDGSSFEQYFGPGTRLTVT.

This CDR3 reads CASSLWGETQYF. V gene TRBV27 combines with J gene TRBJ2-5; the D call of TRBD1 rests on TCRdb alone, since no DNA is present to check it. Germline loops: CDR1 MNHEY, CDR2 SMNVEV (reference sequence). The CDR3 contains 12 residues.

The genes are TRBV29-1 and TRBJ2-1; TCRdb's D call of TRBD1 is untestable without DNA. CDR1 SQVTM and CDR2 ANQGSEA come from the germline V gene. This CDR3 has 13 residues. CDR3 protein: CSYNRRHSNEQFF.

J is TRBJ2-7 and V is TRBV7-2; TCRdb designates TRBD1, a call that cannot be tested without DNA. Per germline, CDR1 SGHTA and CDR2 FQGNSA. This CDR3 region has 14 residues. The CDR3 spells CASNPTGGFYEQYF.

The chain carries TRBV27 and TRBJ2-2. This CDR3 contains 13 residues. Germline V gene lookup returns CDR1 MNHEY and CDR2 SMNVEV (reference sequence). This CDR3 reads CASSYRRPGELFF.

This chain connects TRBV20-1 to TRBJ2-1; there is no DNA to check the TCRdb D call of TRBD1. CDR1 and CDR2 from the germline V gene are DFQATT and SNEGSKA (reference sequence). The CDR3 is 15 amino acids. The CDR3 here is CSAGTGHLIYNEQFF.

The chain links TRBV3-1 to TRBJ2-7; TCRdb gives TRBD1 as the D gene, but with no DNA this cannot be confirmed. Germline CDR1 is LGHDT and CDR2 is YNNKEL (reference sequence). The CDR3 covers 17 residues. CDR3 sequence reads: CASSQGRDRLKPYEQYF.

This rearrangement joins TRBV28 to TRBJ2-7; absent DNA, TCRdb's TRBD1 call cannot be checked. Looked up from germline, CDR1 is MDHEN and CDR2 is SYDVKM. The CDR3 is 16 amino acids. The CDR3 reads CASTPTGGTVSYEQYF.

This sequence joins TRBV27 and TRBJ2-1; TCRdb outputs TRBD1, but without DNA this stays unchecked. Germline CDR1 MNHEY, CDR2 SMNVEV (reference sequence). CDR3 length: 13 amino acids. CDR3 sequence reads: CASGWQGANEQFF.

V and J are TRBV5-4 and TRBJ2-3; TCRdb's assignment of TRBD2 cannot be checked, as there is no DNA. Germline V CDR1 and CDR2: SGHNT, YYREEE (reference sequence). The CDR3 spans 14 residues. CDR3 region: CASSFQGLPDTQYF.

J is TRBJ2-2 and V is TRBV29-1; TCRdb calls TRBD1, which cannot be checked without DNA. The CDR3 is 14 amino acids. Looked up from germline, CDR1 is SQVTM and CDR2 is ANQGSEA. CDR3 residues: CSVETGENTGELFF.

The chain employs TRBV3-1 and TRBJ2-5; checking the TCRdb D call of TRBD2 is not possible without DNA. Germline V CDR1 and CDR2: LGHDT, YNNKEL (reference sequence). CDR3 length: 15 residues. CDR3 loop: CASSQDPSFFETQYF.

The chain has TRBV14 and TRBJ2-1; TCRdb returns TRBD2, unconfirmable since there is no DNA. Per germline, CDR1 SGHDN and CDR2 FVKESK. CDR3 length: 12 residues. The CDR3 loop reads CASSQVLARQFF.

The CDR3 here is CASSLEGGTNTEAFF. The rearrangement joins TRBV5-1 to TRBJ1-1. The CDR3 sequence is 15 residues long. Per the germline V gene, CDR1 is SGHRS and CDR2 is YFSETQ.

The rearrangement joins TRBV24-1 to TRBJ2-1; TCRdb lists TRBD1, though no DNA is available to test this call. The length of the CDR3 is 15 residues. Germline V gene data show CDR1 as KGHDR and CDR2 as SFDVKD. CDR3: CATSDLGQGAFEQFF.

The V gene is TRBV6-2 or TRBV6-3, the J gene TRBJ2-3; TCRdb outputs TRBD1, but without DNA this stays unchecked. CDR1 MNHEY and CDR2 SVGEGT come from the germline V gene. The CDR3 length is 13 residues. The CDR3 is CASTSGTTDTQYF.

This sequence joins TRBV6-6 and TRBJ1-1. The CDR3 consists of 14 residues. CDR1 is MNHNY, CDR2 SVGAGI, per germline (reference sequence). CDR3 protein: CASSRRGWVTEAFF.

This chain uses TRBV12-3 or TRBV12-4 with TRBJ2-5; TCRdb calls TRBD1, which cannot be checked without DNA. The CDR3 length is 15 residues. The CDR3: CASITLGQGRETQYF.

The rearrangement links TRBV4-1 to TRBJ2-7; TCRdb designates TRBD1, a call that cannot be tested without DNA. The CDR3 is 15 amino acids. From germline, CDR1 is MGHRA and CDR2 YSYEKL. CDR3 sequence reads: CASSQDETGTYEQYF.

The chain joins TRBV10-2 to TRBJ1-5. There are 13 residues in the CDR3. CDR1 WSHSY and CDR2 SAAADI come from the germline V gene. The CDR3 loop reads CASGEHINQPQHF.

The chain is built from TRBV28 and TRBJ2-3; the D call of TRBD1 rests on TCRdb alone, since no DNA is present to check it. CDR1 MDHEN and CDR2 SYDVKM come from the germline V gene. This CDR3 contains 17 residues. The CDR3 sequence is CASGGAGEVKATDTQYF.

This rearrangement joins TRBV14 to TRBJ2-7; the D call from TCRdb, TRBD1, cannot be confirmed without DNA. From germline, CDR1 is SGHDN and CDR2 FVKESK. CDR3 length equals 17 residues. The CDR3 protein is CASSHDITGTGSYEQYF. The full variable domain, with the rest looked up from reference TRBV14 and TRBJ2-7, is EAGVTQFPSHSVIEKGQTVTLRCDPISGHDNLYWYRRVMGKEIKFLLHFVKESKQDESGMPNNRFLAERTGGTYSTLKVQPAELEDSGVYFCASSHDITGTGSYEQYFGPGTRLTVT.

This chain uses TRBV28 with TRBJ2-7; without DNA, the TCRdb call of TRBD2 cannot be checked. The CDR3 sequence is 15 residues long. Germline values: CDR1 MDHEN, CDR2 SYDVKM. CDR3 region: CASSSPIGGKYEQYF.

The V and J genes are TRBV5-1 and TRBJ1-5. This CDR3 region has 14 residues. Germline CDR1 reads SGHRS; CDR2 reads YFSETQ. The CDR3 reads CASSLVAGSQPQHF.

This sequence joins TRBV9 and TRBJ2-7. CDR3 size: 13 residues. Germline V gives CDR1 SGDLS, CDR2 YYNGEE. The CDR3: CASNPFGRSEQYF.

V is TRBV27 and J is TRBJ2-7; TCRdb designates TRBD2, a call that cannot be tested without DNA. Germline V gives CDR1 MNHEY, CDR2 SMNVEV (reference sequence). The CDR3 totals 18 residues. CDR3: CASSLLLASGLHKYEQYF.

The chain is built from TRBV5-1 and TRBJ2-5; TCRdb picks TRBD1, but there is no DNA to check that call. Per the germline V gene, CDR1 is SGHRS and CDR2 is YFSETQ. The CDR3 length is 15 residues. The CDR3: CASSLEWGQGEAQYF.

This chain links TRBV5-1 with TRBJ2-5; there is no DNA to check the TCRdb D call of TRBD1. CDR3 size: 14 residues. The germline CDR1 and CDR2 sequences are SGHRS and YFSETQ. This chain's CDR3 is CASSYGQGQETQYF.

The CDR3 loop is CASRYPGSSNEQFF. The chain employs TRBV28 and TRBJ2-1; the TCRdb call, TRBD2, lacks DNA for checking. Germline CDR1 reads MDHEN; CDR2 reads SYDVKM. CDR3 length: 14 residues. Full variable domain (missing parts from reference TRBV28 and TRBJ2-1): DVKVTQSSRYLVKRTGEKVFLECVQDMDHENMFWYRQDPGLGLRLIYFSYDVKMKEKGDIPEGYSVSREKKERFSLILESASTNQTSMYLCASRYPGSSNEQFFGPGTRLTVL.